This TCR beta chain was obtained from a study of cytomegalovirus exposure and HLA in healthy donors. Looking at the study overall: The approximately 120 validation repertoires, a later analysis reported, used the same platform as the roughly 660 repertoires from the first cohort.

General study points: The tendency of first-cohort TCR clusters to co-occur in the 120 validation repertoires was identified by a subsequent analysis. There were some public TCRs occurring in many donors, but most TCR sequences were rare. It was 160 or so TCR beta chains that were listed as cytomegalovirus-associated.

Profiling relied on immunoSEQ multiplex PCR, and the TCRdb table lists in-frame clones only, not all of them. The sample records about 50,000 clones, about 90% being singletons. In the case of this clone: Antigen specificity is unknown.

V lost 2 bases and J lost 6; bases outside the gene matches: 1. The germline CDR1 and CDR2 sequences are SGHVS and FQNEAQ. This CDR3 has 12 residues. The sample consisted of PBMCs. This receptor was obtained from a woman under 40 in good health and CMV-seronegative. This sequence joins TRBV7-8 and TRBJ2-7, with 7 positions matching TRBD2. CDR3 sequence (DNA): TGTGCCAGCAGCTTATCGGGAGGCGAGCAGTACTTC. Amino acids: CASSLSGGEQYF.